A single sample gave rise to the 21 T cell receptor beta chains below, sequenced in a study of blood T cell repertoires in COVID-19. Sequencing was performed with immunoSEQ multiplex PCR; in TCRdb, only in-frame clones are kept and a portion is missing. The table shows approximately 100,000 clones, with approximately 90% occurring only once. The source material was peripheral blood. The receptors shown here come from a human donor with COVID-19, enrolled during active disease. The donor label of this sample is uncertain.

V gene TRBV7-6 combines with J gene TRBJ2-2, with 7 bases that match TRBD2. Germline V gene data show CDR1 as SGHVS and CDR2 as FNYEAQ. The CDR3 has 15 residues. The V gene end was trimmed by 3 bases and the J gene end by 3 bases; junction bases not matched to a gene: 4. The CDR3 sequence: CASSFQRGYTGELFF. The CDR3 DNA is TGTGCCAGCAGCTTTCAGCGGGGTTACACCGGGGAGCTGTTTTTT.

The genes are TRBV6-5 and TRBJ2-2; D possibly corresponds to TRBD2 (5 bases). Trimming pared 0 bases from V and 4 bases from J, leaving 9 bases between. CDR1 and CDR2 (germline): MNHEY, SVGAGI. The CDR3 runs to 15 residues. The CDR3: CASSYSTGSTGELFF. CDR3 coding DNA: TGTGCCAGCAGTTACTCGACGGGAAGCACCGGGGAGCTGTTTTTT.

The rearrangement uses TRBV5-1 and TRBJ1-3; D is undetermined. Germline V gene sequence: CDR1 SGHRS, CDR2 YFSETQ. The CDR3 covers 14 residues. V was shortened by 5 bases and J by 4 bases, with 13 bases between the two germline ends. CDR3 sequence: CASRSGSSGNTIYF. The CDR3 nucleotides read TGCGCCAGCAGGTCGGGGTCCTCAGGAAACACCATATATTTT.

V is TRBV18 and J is TRBJ2-3; 9 nucleotides agree with TRBD2. Trimming removed 1 base from V and 2 bases from J; junction bases left unmatched: 4. From germline, CDR1 is KGHSH and CDR2 LQKENI. The CDR3 runs 16 residues. The CDR3 coding sequence is TGTGCCAGCTCACCACAAGAGCGGGGGGCCACAGATACGCAGTATTTT. Amino acid sequence: CASSPQERGATDTQYF.

This chain uses TRBV3-1 (or the pseudogene TRBV3-2) with TRBJ2-3; 9 nucleotides agree with TRBD1. CDR3 length: 15 amino acids. Germline CDR1 reads LGHDT; CDR2 reads YNNKEL (reference sequence). V was pared by 3 bases and J by 1 base, with 2 bases of the junction left unmatched. CDR3 sequence reads: CASSHRTGGTDTQYF. For the CDR3, the DNA is TGTGCCAGCAGCCACCGGACAGGGGGCACAGATACGCAGTATTTT.

The chain employs TRBV30 and TRBJ1-3, with D unresolved. With 8 bases removed from V and 0 bases from J, the gap between germline ends came to 8 bases. This CDR3 has 12 amino acids. Germline loops: CDR1 GTSNPN, CDR2 SVGIG (reference sequence). This CDR3 reads CARADSGNTIYF. The DNA of the CDR3 is TGTGCCCGGGCAGACTCTGGAAACACCATATATTTT.

The CDR3 DNA follows: TGCGCCAGCAGCTCTAACAGGGGCCAGCCCCAGCATTTT. Its translation: CASSSNRGQPQHF. The J gene is TRBJ1-5, the V gene TRBV5-1; 7 bases are a match to TRBD1. Per the germline V gene, CDR1 is SGHRS and CDR2 is YFSETQ. The junction had 4 bases not matched to a gene; V was cut back by 3 bases and J by 7 bases. The CDR3 runs to 13 residues.

CDR3 in DNA: TGTGCCAGCAGCCTGAGGGAGGGGAGCTCCTACGAGCAGTACTTC. Its protein is CASSLREGSSYEQYF. The V call is TRBV6-5, the J call TRBJ2-7; 7 nucleotides line up with TRBD2. Germline V gives CDR1 MNHEY, CDR2 SVGAGI. The trim removed 6 bases at V and 0 bases at J, leaving 8 bases unmatched. The CDR3 length is 15 residues.

The rearrangement links TRBV6-6 to TRBJ2-7, with 16 bases identical to TRBD2. J lost 7 bases, V lost 5 bases, and 8 bases had no gene match. The germline V gene has CDR1 MNHNY and CDR2 SVGAGI (reference sequence). This CDR3 is built from 16 residues. The CDR3 bases are TGTGCCAGCAGTCCACGGAGGGGACTAGCGGGAGGGGAGCAGTACTTC. Encoded protein: CASSPRRGLAGGEQYF.

CDR3 DNA: TGCAGCGTTTCGACAGTAGGAAACACCATATATTTT. It specifies CSVSTVGNTIYF. This sequence joins TRBV29-1 and TRBJ1-3; D might be TRBD1 (5 bases). The germline V and J ends were trimmed by 5 bases and 4 bases, with 9 bases remaining between them. The germline gives CDR1 SQVTM, CDR2 ANQGSEA. The CDR3 contains 12 residues.

The chain employs TRBV10-3 and TRBJ1-5; weak D call: TRBD1 (6 bases). The germline V and J ends were trimmed by 0 bases and 7 bases, with 16 bases remaining between them. The CDR3 spans 16 residues. The germline CDR1 and CDR2 sequences are ENHRY and SYGVKD. For the CDR3, the DNA is TGTGCCATCAGTGAGTCGATAGGGGGAGCGGGACAGCCCCAGCATTTT. Amino acid sequence: CAISESIGGAGQPQHF.

This clone has a handful of counts. V usage is TRBV19 and J usage is TRBJ1-1; D gene ambiguous. The V gene lost 3 bases and the J gene lost 1 base, with 6 bases spanning the gap. The germline V gene encodes CDR1 LNHDA and CDR2 SQIVND (reference sequence). The length of the CDR3 is 13 residues. DNA for the CDR3: TGTGCCAGTAGTATCGTCCGGAACACTGAAGCTTTCTTT. Protein: CASSIVRNTEAFF. Complete variable domain (other parts from reference TRBV19 and TRBJ1-1): DGGITQSPKYLFRKEGQNVTLSCEQNLNHDAMYWYRQDPGQGLRLIYYSQIVNDFQKGDIAEGYSVSREKKESFPLTVTSAQKNPTAFYLCASSIVRNTEAFFGQGTRLTVV.

The rearrangement joins TRBV6-5 to TRBJ1-4, with a weak D call TRBD1 (5 bases). This CDR3 contains 16 residues. The germline gives CDR1 MNHEY, CDR2 SVGAGI. V was trimmed by 6 bases and J by 6 bases, leaving 20 bases between them. CDR3 nucleotides: TGTGCCAGCAGCTACCGGGACGGGGGGGTGGATGAAAAACTGTTTTTT. As protein: CASSYRDGGVDEKLFF.

The rearrangement uses TRBV28 and TRBJ2-3; a possible D gene is TRBD1 (5 bases). The CDR3 contains 17 residues. V lost 2 bases, J lost 2 bases, and 17 bases lay in between. The germline CDR1 and CDR2 sequences are MDHEN and SYDVKM. The CDR3 reads CASSLLVARDDTDTQYF. For the CDR3, the DNA is TGTGCCAGCAGTTTACTAGTAGCCAGGGATGACACAGATACGCAGTATTTT.

The chain combines TRBV19 with TRBJ1-2; 11 bases align to TRBD1. The CDR3 runs 16 residues. Per the germline V gene, CDR1 is LNHDA and CDR2 is SQIVND (reference sequence). Trimming took 4 bases from V and 7 from J; bases not matched to a gene: 11. CDR3 sequence: CASSTGTGGTESGYTF. For the CDR3, the DNA is TGTGCCAGTAGTACCGGGACAGGGGGTACGGAAAGTGGCTACACCTTC.

The rearrangement uses TRBV7-9 and TRBJ1-1, with TRBD1 matching 7 bases. In germline, CDR1 is SEHNR, CDR2 FQNEAQ (reference sequence). CDR3 length: 14 residues. The junction had 8 bases not matched to a gene; V was cut back by 5 bases and J by 5 bases. The CDR3 sequence: CASSPEGAETEAFF. The DNA for the CDR3 is TGTGCCAGCAGCCCGGAGGGGGCAGAGACTGAAGCTTTCTTT.

The V call is TRBV12-3 or TRBV12-4, the J call TRBJ1-1; no firm D call. V was shortened by 5 bases and J by 6 bases, with 13 bases between the two germline ends. The CDR3 consists of 13 residues. This CDR3 is CASSPDRLAEAFF. In DNA form, the CDR3 reads TGTGCCAGCAGTCCCGACCGACTCGCTGAAGCTTTCTTT.

This clone was seen a handful of times. The chain recombines TRBV18 with TRBJ2-7, with TRBD2 matching over 11 bases. CDR3 size: 14 residues. V lost 3 bases, J lost 3 bases, and 1 base stayed unmatched. Germline V gene data show CDR1 as KGHSH and CDR2 as LQKENI. The CDR3 DNA reads TGTGCCAGCTCACCGGGGACTAGCGGCTACGAGCAGTACTTC. Encoded protein: CASSPGTSGYEQYF.

The chain joins TRBV7-2 to TRBJ1-2; tentatively, D is TRBD1 (6 bases). The CDR3 is made up of 15 amino acids. The germline V gene has CDR1 SGHTA and CDR2 FQGNSA. V lost 4 bases, J lost 1 base, and 13 bases lay in between. CDR3 sequence (DNA): TGTGCCAGCAGCTCCAAAGGGGGATTTAACTATGGCTACACCTTC. Protein sequence: CASSSKGGFNYGYTF.

V and J are TRBV11-3 and TRBJ2-1, with 10 bases fitting TRBD1. This CDR3 is 17 amino acids long. V lost 6 bases, J lost 8 bases, and 16 bases stayed unmatched. CDR1 is SGHNT and CDR2 is YENEEA in the germline V gene. The CDR3 sequence is CASSRRRTGGVWHEQFF. The CDR3 nucleotides are TGTGCCAGCAGTAGACGACGGACAGGGGGAGTCTGGCATGAGCAGTTCTTC.

This chain uses TRBV10-3 with TRBJ1-3, with TRBD1 matching over 9 bases. V lost 8 bases to trimming and J lost 3 bases; unmatched junction nucleotides: 5. This CDR3 spans 14 amino acids. Germline-derived CDR1 and CDR2 are ENHRY and SYGVKD. CDR3 loop: CAIGPTGGGNTIYF. The CDR3 nucleotides are TGTGCCATCGGTCCGACAGGGGGTGGAAACACCATATATTTT.